This T cell receptor (beta chain) was recovered during a study of cytotoxic CD8 clonotypes in ibrutinib-treated CLL. About the study: Within the patient group, roughly 11 were relapsed/refractory and approximately 15 treatment-naive, and around 18 were IGHV unmutated. An average of 255,043 productive templates and roughly 94,000 productive rearrangements was obtained per sample.

Whole-study results and caveats: Contraction or stability on treatment characterized the public clonotypes, which were uncommon.

To note about this clone: What it recognizes is unknown.

The planned depth of sequencing spanned 1 in 200,000 to 1 in 1 million T cells. The repertoire was sequenced with immunoSEQ multiplex PCR; TCRdb's copy has only in-frame clones and lacks some. The table includes approximately 190,000 clones, 70% to 75% detected once. The germline V and J ends were trimmed by 4 bases and 0 bases, with 14 bases remaining between them. The length of the CDR3 is 15 residues. Germline CDR1 SGHKS, CDR2 YYEKEE (reference sequence). The receptor comes from a human donor with chronic lymphocytic leukemia. The sample here was PBMCs, taken after 12 months of ibrutinib treatment. The genes are TRBV5-5 and TRBJ2-7; no definite D call. Here the CDR3 reads CASSPDTVSSYEQYF. The CDR3 coding sequence is TGTGCCAGCAGCCCTGACACCGTTAGCTCCTACGAGCAGTACTTC.